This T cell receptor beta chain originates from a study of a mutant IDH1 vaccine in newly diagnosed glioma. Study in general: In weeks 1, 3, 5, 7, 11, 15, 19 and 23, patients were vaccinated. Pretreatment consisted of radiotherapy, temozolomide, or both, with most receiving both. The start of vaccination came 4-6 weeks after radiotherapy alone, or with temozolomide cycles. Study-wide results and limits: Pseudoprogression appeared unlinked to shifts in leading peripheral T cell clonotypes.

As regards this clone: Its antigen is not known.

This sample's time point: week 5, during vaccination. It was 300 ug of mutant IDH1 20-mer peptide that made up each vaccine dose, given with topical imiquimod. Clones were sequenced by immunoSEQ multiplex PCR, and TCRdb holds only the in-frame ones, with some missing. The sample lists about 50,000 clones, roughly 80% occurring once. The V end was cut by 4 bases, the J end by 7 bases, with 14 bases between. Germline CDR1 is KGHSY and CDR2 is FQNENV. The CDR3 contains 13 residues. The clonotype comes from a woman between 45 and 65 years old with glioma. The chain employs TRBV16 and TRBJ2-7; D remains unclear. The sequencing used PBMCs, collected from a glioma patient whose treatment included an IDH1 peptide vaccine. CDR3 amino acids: CASSPMRLSEQYF. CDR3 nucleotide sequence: TGTGCCAGCAGCCCTATGCGCCTCTCGGAGCAGTACTTC.